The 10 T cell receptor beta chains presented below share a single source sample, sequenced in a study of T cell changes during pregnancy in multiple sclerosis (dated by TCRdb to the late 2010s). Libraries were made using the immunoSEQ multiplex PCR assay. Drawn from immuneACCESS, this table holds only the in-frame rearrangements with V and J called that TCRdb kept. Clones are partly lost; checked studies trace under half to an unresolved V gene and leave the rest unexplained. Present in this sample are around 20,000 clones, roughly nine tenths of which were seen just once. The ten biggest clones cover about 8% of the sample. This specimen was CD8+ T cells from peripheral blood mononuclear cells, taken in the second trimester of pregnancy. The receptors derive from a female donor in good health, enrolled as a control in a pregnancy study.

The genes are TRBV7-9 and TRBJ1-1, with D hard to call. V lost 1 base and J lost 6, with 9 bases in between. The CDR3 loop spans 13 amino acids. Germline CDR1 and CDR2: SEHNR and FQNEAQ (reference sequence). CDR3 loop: CASSLGAPAEAFF. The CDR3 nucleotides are TGTGCCAGCAGCTTAGGAGCCCCCGCTGAAGCTTTCTTT.

The CDR3 DNA reads as TGTGCCAGCTCACCACCGGAGGTGAACACTGAAGCTTTCTTT. Its protein product is CASSPPEVNTEAFF. This chain uses TRBV18 with TRBJ1-1; D gene uncertain. V dropped 0 bases and J dropped 0 bases, with 5 bases sitting between them. The CDR3 sequence is 14 residues long. CDR1 is KGHSH, CDR2 LQKENI, per germline.

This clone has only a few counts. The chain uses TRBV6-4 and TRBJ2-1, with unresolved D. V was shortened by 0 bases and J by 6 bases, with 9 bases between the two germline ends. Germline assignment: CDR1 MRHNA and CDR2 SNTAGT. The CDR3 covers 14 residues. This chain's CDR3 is CASSDSLHSNEQFF. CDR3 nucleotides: TGTGCCAGCAGTGACTCACTCCACAGCAATGAGCAGTTCTTC.

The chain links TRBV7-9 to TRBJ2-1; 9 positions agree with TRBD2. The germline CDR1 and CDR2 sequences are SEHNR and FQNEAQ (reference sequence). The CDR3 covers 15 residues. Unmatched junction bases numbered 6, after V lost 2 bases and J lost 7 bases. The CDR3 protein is CASSLLAGKGNEQFF. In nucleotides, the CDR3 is TGTGCCAGCAGCTTACTAGCGGGAAAGGGAAATGAGCAGTTCTTC.

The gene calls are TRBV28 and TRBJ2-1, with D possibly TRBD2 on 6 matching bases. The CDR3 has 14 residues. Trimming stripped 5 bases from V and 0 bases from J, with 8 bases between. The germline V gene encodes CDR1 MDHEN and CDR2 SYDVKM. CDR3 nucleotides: TGTGCCAGCAGTCTAGCGAACTCCTACAATGAGCAGTTCTTC. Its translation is CASSLANSYNEQFF.

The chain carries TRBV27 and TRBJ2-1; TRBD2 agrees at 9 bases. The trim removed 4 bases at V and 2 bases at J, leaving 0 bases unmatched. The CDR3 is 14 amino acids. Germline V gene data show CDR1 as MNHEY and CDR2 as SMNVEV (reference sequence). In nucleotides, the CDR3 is TGTGCCAGCAGTTCTAGCGGGGCCTACAATGAGCAGTTCTTC. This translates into CASSSSGAYNEQFF.

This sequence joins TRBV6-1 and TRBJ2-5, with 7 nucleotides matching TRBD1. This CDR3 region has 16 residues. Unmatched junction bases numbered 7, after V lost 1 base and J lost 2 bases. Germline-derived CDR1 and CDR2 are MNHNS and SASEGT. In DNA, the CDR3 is TGTGCCAGCAGTGAAGGAAGGGGGCAGGGTCAAGAGACCCAGTACTTC. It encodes CASSEGRGQGQETQYF.

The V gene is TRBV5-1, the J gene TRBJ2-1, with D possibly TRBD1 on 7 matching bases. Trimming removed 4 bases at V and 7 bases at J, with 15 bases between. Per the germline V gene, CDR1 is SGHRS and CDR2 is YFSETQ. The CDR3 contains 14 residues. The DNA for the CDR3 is TGCGCCAGCAGCCCGGAGGGGGCTTGGAATGAGCAGTTCTTC. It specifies CASSPEGAWNEQFF.

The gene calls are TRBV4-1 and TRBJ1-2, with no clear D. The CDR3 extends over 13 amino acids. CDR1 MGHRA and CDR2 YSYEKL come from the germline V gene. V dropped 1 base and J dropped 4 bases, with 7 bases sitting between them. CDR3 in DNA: TGCGCCAGCAGCCAAGGAGGAGGCTATGGCTACACCTTC. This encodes CASSQGGGYGYTF.

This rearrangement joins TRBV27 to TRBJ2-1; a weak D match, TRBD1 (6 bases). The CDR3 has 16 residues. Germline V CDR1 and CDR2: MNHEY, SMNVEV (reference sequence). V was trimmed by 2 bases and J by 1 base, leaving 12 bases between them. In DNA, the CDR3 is TGTGCCAGCAGTTTAACCGTAGGGGGATCCTACAATGAGCAGTTCTTC. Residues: CASSLTVGGSYNEQFF.